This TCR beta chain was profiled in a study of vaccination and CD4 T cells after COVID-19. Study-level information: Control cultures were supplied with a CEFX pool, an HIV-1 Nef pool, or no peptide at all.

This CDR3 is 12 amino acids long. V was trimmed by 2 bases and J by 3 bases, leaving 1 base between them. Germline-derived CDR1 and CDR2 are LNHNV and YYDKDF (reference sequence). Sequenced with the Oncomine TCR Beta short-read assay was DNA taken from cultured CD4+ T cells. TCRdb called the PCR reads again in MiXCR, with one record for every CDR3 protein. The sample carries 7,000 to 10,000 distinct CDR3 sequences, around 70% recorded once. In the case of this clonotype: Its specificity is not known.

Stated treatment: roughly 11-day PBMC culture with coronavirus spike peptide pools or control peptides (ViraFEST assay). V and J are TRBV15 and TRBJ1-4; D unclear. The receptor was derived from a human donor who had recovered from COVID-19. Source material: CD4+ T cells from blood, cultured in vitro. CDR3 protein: CATSRPNEKLFF. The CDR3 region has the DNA TGTGCCACCAGCAGACCTAATGAAAAACTGTTTTTT. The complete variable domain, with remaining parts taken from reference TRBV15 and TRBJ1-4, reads DAMVIQNPRYQVTQFGKPVTLSCSQTLNHNVMYWYQQKSSQAPKLLFHYYDKDFNNEADTPDNFQSRRPNTSFCFLDIRSPGLGDTAMYLCATSRPNEKLFFGSGTQLSVL.